The clone carrying this T cell receptor (beta chain) appeared once. V was pared by 1 base and J by 8 bases, with 18 bases between. The CDR3 extends over 16 amino acids. CDR1 and CDR2 (germline): SGHNT, YYREEE (reference sequence). Original processing methods: Counts of nucleated cells, estimated from reference gene primer amplification, were obtained. TCRdb keeps only in-frame clones here, not all; method: immunoSEQ multiplex PCR. The DNA gave D and trimming, while V, J and clone size come from that table. The sample yields roughly 240,000 clones, about nine tenths seen once. This specimen belongs to a study of blood T cell repertoires in COVID-19. Looking at the study overall: Acute and convalescent COVID-19 samples came from the United States, Italy and Spain. Sources were T cells, B-cell-depleted T cells, or PBMCs; the material itself was cDNA or gDNA.

This receptor was obtained from a woman aged 55-70 years who had recovered from COVID-19. The sequencing input was peripheral blood. The chain has TRBV5-4 and TRBJ1-4; D may be TRBD1 (6 bases). The CDR3 region is CASSLWGRHSGEKLFF. The CDR3, as DNA: TGTGCCAGCAGCTTGTGGGGGCGACATTCTGGAGAAAAACTGTTTTTT.